This paragraph covers one TCR beta chain sequence. Its antigen is currently unknown. The entry originates in a study of vaccination and CD4 T cells after COVID-19. Sequencing of cultured CD4+ T cell DNA used the Oncomine TCR Beta short-read assay. TCRdb re-analysed the PCR reads in MiXCR, keeping a single row per CDR3 protein. The sample holds 9,500 to 15,000 distinct CDR3 sequences; approximately 60% are singletons and the top ten take 22%. Sample treatment: 10-day PBMC culture with coronavirus spike peptide pools or control peptides (ViraFEST assay). After expanding antigen-specific T cells with peptide pools, ViraFEST sequenced their TCRs. PBMCs, plated at 2 million to 2.5 million per well, were grown in the presence of roughly 9.2 IU/ml IL-2 and 9.5 to 10 ug/ml peptide pools. Germline V CDR1 and CDR2: DFQATT, SNEGSKA (reference sequence). After removal of 6 bases from V and 0 bases from J, the junction contained 9 bases not matched to a gene. The CDR3 covers 18 residues.

Sequencing used CD4+ T cells from blood, cultured in vitro. This rearrangement joins TRBV20-1 to TRBJ2-3; 16 nucleotides align to TRBD2. This clonotype was obtained from a human donor who had recovered from COVID-19. CDR3: CSASIPGLAGGSTDTQYF. In DNA form, the CDR3 reads TGCAGTGCCTCTATCCCGGGACTAGCGGGAGGGAGCACAGATACGCAGTATTTT.